This paragraph covers one TCR beta chain sequence. This sample was taken from a study of CD8+ T cells in alopecia areata. Study context: Tofacitinib dosing lasted 6 to 18 months, which was then followed by 6 months off drug.

With V trimmed by 2 bases and J by 0 bases, 5 bases remained unmatched. There are 17 residues in the CDR3. The germline V gene encodes CDR1 MNHEY and CDR2 SMNVEV (reference sequence). Investigators isolated RNA and reverse transcribed it into cDNA to act as the sequencing template. The protocol was immunoSEQ multiplex PCR, while the TCRdb copy is restricted to in-frame clones and leaves out a portion. The repertoire consists of over 150,000 clones, with 45% to 75% occurring once and the leading ten covering about 3%. Treatment in this sample: oral pan-JAK inhibitor, 5-10 mg twice daily. Sequenced here: CD4+ T cells sorted from blood, sampled at week 4, from a patient treated with tofacitinib. The receptor comes from a human donor with alopecia areata. This chain uses TRBV27 with TRBJ2-1; 9 positions agree with TRBD2. Here the CDR3 reads CASSLRLAGSSYNEQFF. Written as DNA, the CDR3 is TGTGCCAGCAGTTTAAGGCTAGCGGGGAGCTCCTACAATGAGCAGTTCTTC.